This record looks at one TCR beta chain sequence and its context. The junction departs from the called germline gene at one end, perhaps through a read error. This entry is derived from a study of tumor-infiltrating lymphocytes in primary liver carcinoma. Study at large: Tissue type made little difference to sample yields of roughly 3.5 to 7.13 million productive TCRbeta reads.

Both RNA and DNA were isolated together from around 20-30 mg of bulk tissue that had not been sorted. Constant-region priming of approximately 0.55 ug total RNA yielded TCR beta cDNA. Three rounds of nested multiplex PCR with slightly modified ARM-PCR produced TCR beta libraries. TRBV1-TRBV30 forward primers paired with a C-beta reverse primer drove the first two PCR rounds, about 10 cycles each. TCRdb re-analysed the multiplex PCR reads in MiXCR, keeping a single row per CDR3 protein. The repertoire has about 190,000 distinct CDR3 sequences, around 85% of them found once; the top ten carry 15% to 20%. CDR3 size: 12 residues. CDR1 is ENHRY and CDR2 is SYGVKD in the germline V gene.

The rearrangement uses TRBV10-3 and TRBJ2-1, with TRBD2 as a possible D gene (6 bases). The sequencing input was tumor tissue from primary liver carcinoma. The source of this sequence is a man aged 40-50 years with primary liver carcinoma and hepatitis B virus infection. CDR3 in amino acids: CAIGGSSCEQSF. Written as DNA, the CDR3 is TGTGCCATCGGGGGGAGCAGTTGTGAGCAGTCCTTC.